This is a list of T cell receptor beta chains from one sample in a study of T cells in Graves' hyperthyroidism and ophthalmopathy. Using its own MiXCR run on the multiplex PCR reads, TCRdb lists one record per CDR3 protein. The sample has 550,000 to 650,000 distinct CDR3 sequences, about 15% seen once. Sequencing was done on a sample of blood. The receptors come from a woman aged 40 to 50 with Graves' hyperthyroidism. Both conserved end residues are part of each CDR3. A D gene is named only where the DNA matches it firmly. Rows give clone size only sometimes, using once, few, many, or a class for an expanded clone.

J gene: TRBJ2-2
V gene: TRBV6-2/TRBV6-3
clone size: -
D gene: -
CDR3 protein: CASSRPVSGNTGELFF
CDR3 DNA: TGTGCCAGCAGTCGCCCGGTGAGCGGGAACACCGGGGAGCTGTTTTTT

J gene: TRBJ2-7
V gene: TRBV20-1
clone size: many
D gene: -
CDR3 protein: CSASGGISYEQYF
CDR3 DNA: TGCAGTGCCTCCGGGGGCATCTCCTACGAGCAGTACTTC

J gene: TRBJ2-7
V gene: TRBV5-1
clone size: -
D gene: TRBD1
CDR3 protein: CASSVGQGSGEQYF
CDR3 DNA: TGTGCCAGCAGCGTAGGACAGGGGAGCGGCGAGCAGTACTTC

J gene: TRBJ1-5
V gene: TRBV11-2
clone size: -
D gene: TRBD1
CDR3 protein: CASSTGGINQPQHF
CDR3 DNA: TGTGCCAGCAGCACAGGGGGCATCAATCAGCCCCAGCATTTT

J gene: TRBJ2-1
V gene: TRBV20-1
clone size: few
D gene: -
CDR3 protein: CSAEDFSNEQFF
CDR3 DNA: TGCAGTGCAGAGGACTTCAGCAATGAGCAGTTCTTC

J gene: TRBJ1-1
V gene: TRBV28
clone size: -
D gene: -
CDR3 protein: CASSLKSETMNTEAFF
CDR3 DNA: TGTGCCAGCAGTTTAAAGTCAGAGACAATGAACACTGAAGCTTTCTTT

J gene: TRBJ2-1
V gene: TRBV6-1
clone size: few
D gene: TRBD2
CDR3 protein: CASTLAGNNEQFF
CDR3 DNA: TGTGCCAGCACCCTAGCGGGAAACAATGAGCAGTTCTTC

J gene: TRBJ2-3
V gene: TRBV5-1
clone size: many
D gene: TRBD1
CDR3 protein: CASSFTGTVLTDTQYF
CDR3 DNA: TGCGCCAGCAGTTTTACAGGGACAGTGCTCACAGATACGCAGTATTTT

J gene: TRBJ2-7
V gene: TRBV20-1
clone size: -
D gene: TRBD1
CDR3 protein: CSALNPGQGPYEQYF
CDR3 DNA: TGCAGTGCCCTCAATCCGGGACAGGGGCCGTACGAGCAGTACTTC

J gene: TRBJ2-1
V gene: TRBV6-1
clone size: few
D gene: TRBD1
CDR3 protein: CASVPTGGSYNEQFF
CDR3 DNA: TGTGCCAGCGTGCCCACAGGGGGCTCCTACAATGAGCAGTTCTTC

J gene: TRBJ1-2
V gene: TRBV28
clone size: many
D gene: TRBD1
CDR3 protein: CASSLLRDSPSNSYGYTF
CDR3 DNA: TGTGCCAGCAGTCTACTCCGGGACAGTCCCTCTAATAGCTATGGCTACACCTTC

J gene: TRBJ2-1
V gene: TRBV19
clone size: -
D gene: TRBD2
CDR3 protein: CASSVNSGSVDEQFF
CDR3 DNA: TGTGCCAGTAGTGTAAATAGCGGGAGTGTCGATGAGCAGTTCTTC

J gene: TRBJ1-6
V gene: TRBV3-1
clone size: -
D gene: TRBD1
CDR3 protein: CASSTPTGGPYNSPLHF
CDR3 DNA: TGTGCCAGCAGCACCCCGACAGGGGGTCCCTATAATTCACCCCTCCACTTT

J gene: TRBJ1-4
V gene: TRBV28
clone size: -
D gene: TRBD1
CDR3 protein: CASRDRVGEKLFF
CDR3 DNA: TGTGCCAGCAGGGACAGGGTGGGTGAAAAACTGTTTTTT

J gene: TRBJ2-5
V gene: TRBV6-1
clone size: -
D gene: -
CDR3 protein: CASSWGLGLQETQYF
CDR3 DNA: TGTGCCAGCAGTTGGGGACTGGGGCTACAAGAGACCCAGTACTTC

J gene: TRBJ2-1
V gene: TRBV20-1
clone size: many
D gene: -
CDR3 protein: CIFSGGSSYNEQFF
CDR3 DNA: TGCATCTTCAGTGGGGGGAGCTCCTACAATGAGCAGTTCTTC

J gene: TRBJ1-5
V gene: TRBV7-9
clone size: few
D gene: -
CDR3 protein: CASSATGVGEPQHF
CDR3 DNA: TGTGCCAGCAGTGCCACGGGAGTCGGAGAGCCCCAGCATTTT

J gene: TRBJ2-7
V gene: TRBV20-1
clone size: many
D gene: TRBD2
CDR3 protein: CSARLAETYEQYF
CDR3 DNA: TGCAGTGCTAGACTAGCGGAGACCTACGAGCAGTACTTC

J gene: TRBJ2-7
V gene: TRBV12-3/TRBV12-4
clone size: many
D gene: -
CDR3 protein: CASSLVDRYEQYF
CDR3 DNA: TGTGCCAGCAGTTTAGTCGACAGGTACGAGCAGTACTTC

J gene: TRBJ1-3
V gene: TRBV18
clone size: -
D gene: -
CDR3 protein: CASSPGGGAAGNTIYF
CDR3 DNA: TGTGCCAGCTCACCAGGGGGAGGGGCTGCGGGAAACACCATATATTTT

J gene: TRBJ1-5
V gene: TRBV20-1
clone size: -
D gene: -
CDR3 protein: CSAKRPGQPQHF
CDR3 DNA: TGCAGTGCTAAACGTCCCGGTCAGCCCCAGCATTTT

J gene: TRBJ2-5
V gene: TRBV27
clone size: many
D gene: TRBD2
CDR3 protein: CASSPSTGTSIQETQYF
CDR3 DNA: TGTGCCAGCAGTCCAAGTACCGGGACTAGTATTCAAGAGACCCAGTACTTC

J gene: TRBJ2-5
V gene: TRBV3-1
clone size: many
D gene: TRBD1
CDR3 protein: CASSQDEGAVETQYF
CDR3 DNA: TGTGCCAGCAGCCAAGATGAGGGGGCGGTGGAGACCCAGTACTTC

J gene: TRBJ2-3
V gene: TRBV20-1
clone size: -
D gene: -
CDR3 protein: CSALRGGPSTDTRYF
CDR3 DNA: TGCAGTGCCCTCCGCGGCGGGCCAAGCACAGATACGCGGTATTTT

J gene: TRBJ2-2
V gene: TRBV29-1
clone size: -
D gene: -
CDR3 protein: CSGESTRSGELFF
CDR3 DNA: TGCAGCGGGGAATCGACTAGATCTGGGGAGCTGTTTTTT

J gene: TRBJ1-1
V gene: TRBV20-1
clone size: many
D gene: -
CDR3 protein: CSARVAGRTNTEAFF
CDR3 DNA: TGCAGTGCTAGGGTGGCAGGGAGGACGAACACTGAAGCTTTCTTT

J gene: TRBJ2-7
V gene: TRBV6-1
clone size: few
D gene: TRBD2
CDR3 protein: CASSELAGITYEQYF
CDR3 DNA: TGTGCCAGCAGTGAACTAGCGGGAATAACCTACGAGCAGTACTTC

J gene: TRBJ2-7
V gene: TRBV2
clone size: many
D gene: TRBD1
CDR3 protein: CATTGTGSYEQYF
CDR3 DNA: TGTGCGACCACGGGGACAGGGTCCTACGAGCAGTACTTC

J gene: TRBJ1-4
V gene: TRBV20-1
clone size: many
D gene: TRBD1
CDR3 protein: CSAAGTGGEKLFF
CDR3 DNA: TGCAGTGCTGCCGGGACAGGCGGGGAAAAACTGTTTTTT

J gene: TRBJ2-2
V gene: TRBV20-1
clone size: -
D gene: TRBD2
CDR3 protein: CSAPLAGRGTGELFF
CDR3 DNA: TGCAGTGCTCCGCTAGCGGGACGTGGGACCGGGGAGCTGTTTTTT

J gene: TRBJ2-1
V gene: TRBV28
clone size: many
D gene: TRBD1
CDR3 protein: CASSPVPGQGGEQFF
CDR3 DNA: TGTGCCAGCAGTCCGGTCCCGGGACAGGGGGGAGAGCAGTTCTTC

J gene: TRBJ2-2
V gene: TRBV20-1
clone size: -
D gene: -
CDR3 protein: CSARDPRTNTGELFF
CDR3 DNA: TGCAGTGCTAGAGACCCTAGGACGAACACCGGGGAGCTGTTTTTT

J gene: TRBJ1-5
V gene: TRBV28
clone size: many
D gene: TRBD1
CDR3 protein: CASSFPQTGDSNQPQHF
CDR3 DNA: TGTGCCAGCAGTTTCCCTCAGACAGGGGATAGCAATCAGCCCCAGCATTTT

J gene: TRBJ2-7
V gene: TRBV11-2
clone size: few
D gene: -
CDR3 protein: CASSLVWGGGLLSYEQYF
CDR3 DNA: TGTGCCAGCAGCTTAGTGTGGGGGGGGGGCCTACTCTCCTACGAGCAGTACTTC

J gene: TRBJ2-7
V gene: TRBV7-9
clone size: many
D gene: TRBD2
CDR3 protein: CASSIGLASSYEQYF
CDR3 DNA: TGTGCCAGCAGTATAGGACTAGCGAGCTCCTACGAGCAGTACTTC

J gene: TRBJ1-2
V gene: TRBV29-1
clone size: many
D gene: -
CDR3 protein: CSVTQDYGYTF
CDR3 DNA: TGCAGCGTTACGCAGGACTATGGCTACACCTTC

J gene: TRBJ2-3
V gene: TRBV7-3
clone size: many
D gene: TRBD2
CDR3 protein: CASSLNPSGTDTQYF
CDR3 DNA: TGTGCCAGCAGCTTAAACCCTAGCGGTACAGATACGCAGTATTTT

J gene: TRBJ2-1
V gene: TRBV20-1
clone size: few
D gene: TRBD2
CDR3 protein: CSAHSGLGISDEQFF
CDR3 DNA: TGCAGTGCGCATTCGGGACTAGGGATATCGGATGAGCAGTTCTTC

J gene: TRBJ2-7
V gene: TRBV28
clone size: many
D gene: -
CDR3 protein: CASSVLYEQYF
CDR3 DNA: TGTGCCAGCAGTGTCCTCTACGAGCAGTACTTC

J gene: TRBJ2-5
V gene: TRBV7-9
clone size: few
D gene: -
CDR3 protein: CASSLAGVEQETQYF
CDR3 DNA: TGTGCCAGCAGCTTAGCGGGGGTGGAGCAAGAGACCCAGTACTTC

J gene: TRBJ2-7
V gene: TRBV6-5
clone size: -
D gene: -
CDR3 protein: CASSYSRGYEQYF
CDR3 DNA: TGTGCCAGCAGTTACTCTCGGGGCTACGAGCAGTACTTC

J gene: TRBJ2-3
V gene: TRBV5-4
clone size: -
D gene: -
CDR3 protein: CASSLGGTGWLSSSTDTQYF
CDR3 DNA: TGTGCCAGCAGCTTGGGTGGAACGGGCTGGCTCTCCTCTAGCACAGATACGCAGTATTTT

J gene: TRBJ2-2
V gene: TRBV27
clone size: -
D gene: -
CDR3 protein: CASSLVGGNGKLFF
CDR3 DNA: TGTGCCAGCAGTTTAGTGGGGGGAAACGGGAAGCTGTTTTTT

J gene: TRBJ2-7
V gene: TRBV20-1
clone size: many
D gene: TRBD2
CDR3 protein: CSARDSSGTSSYEQYF
CDR3 DNA: TGCAGTGCTAGAGATAGCAGCGGGACGAGTTCCTACGAGCAGTACTTC

J gene: TRBJ2-3
V gene: TRBV20-1
clone size: -
D gene: TRBD2
CDR3 protein: CSASPGTTSTDTQYF
CDR3 DNA: TGCAGTGCAAGTCCCGGGACTACAAGCACAGATACGCAGTATTTT

J gene: TRBJ1-6
V gene: TRBV12-3/TRBV12-4
clone size: many
D gene: -
CDR3 protein: CASSFDRTLHF
CDR3 DNA: TGTGCCAGCAGCTTCGATAGAACCCTCCACTTT

J gene: TRBJ2-7
V gene: TRBV28
clone size: -
D gene: -
CDR3 protein: CASSLQGAGGHYEQYF
CDR3 DNA: TGTGCCAGCAGTTTACAGGGGGCGGGGGGGCACTACGAGCAGTACTTC

J gene: TRBJ2-1
V gene: TRBV4-1
clone size: few
D gene: TRBD2
CDR3 protein: CASSQVGFSGDEQFF
CDR3 DNA: TGCGCCAGCAGCCAAGTTGGGTTTAGCGGGGATGAGCAGTTCTTC

J gene: TRBJ2-3
V gene: TRBV6-1
clone size: -
D gene: -
CDR3 protein: CASSGWGLADTQYF
CDR3 DNA: TGTGCCAGCAGTGGTTGGGGTTTGGCAGATACGCAGTATTTT

J gene: TRBJ2-3
V gene: TRBV7-9
clone size: many
D gene: -
CDR3 protein: CASSLGAVDTDTQYF
CDR3 DNA: TGTGCCAGCAGCTTAGGGGCGGTAGACACAGATACGCAGTATTTT

J gene: TRBJ2-1
V gene: TRBV3-1
clone size: few
D gene: TRBD1
CDR3 protein: CASSLSWGAGTGFNNEQFF
CDR3 DNA: TGTGCCAGCAGCTTATCGTGGGGCGCCGGGACAGGGTTTAACAATGAGCAGTTCTTC

J gene: TRBJ2-1
V gene: TRBV28
clone size: many
D gene: TRBD2
CDR3 protein: CASSFGIAGLGNEQFF
CDR3 DNA: TGTGCCAGCAGTTTTGGGATAGCGGGGCTGGGGAATGAGCAGTTCTTC

J gene: TRBJ1-4
V gene: TRBV7-8
clone size: many
D gene: TRBD1
CDR3 protein: CASSSWTGRTNEKLFF
CDR3 DNA: TGTGCCAGCAGCTCCTGGACAGGCAGGACTAATGAAAAACTGTTTTTT

J gene: TRBJ2-1
V gene: TRBV19
clone size: -
D gene: -
CDR3 protein: CASSVLRTLSYNEQFF
CDR3 DNA: TGTGCCAGTAGTGTTCTCCGGACATTGTCCTACAATGAGCAGTTCTTC

J gene: TRBJ2-3
V gene: TRBV6-1
clone size: many
D gene: TRBD2
CDR3 protein: CASSFQSRDYADTQYF
CDR3 DNA: TGTGCCAGCAGTTTCCAAAGCCGGGACTACGCAGATACGCAGTATTTT

J gene: TRBJ2-3
V gene: TRBV7-9
clone size: -
D gene: -
CDR3 protein: CASSLAKTATDTQYF
CDR3 DNA: TGTGCCAGCAGCTTAGCCAAGACAGCCACAGATACGCAGTATTTT

J gene: TRBJ2-3
V gene: TRBV9
clone size: few
D gene: -
CDR3 protein: CASSAFSGDTDTQYF
CDR3 DNA: TGTGCCAGCAGCGCGTTTAGCGGAGACACAGATACGCAGTATTTT

J gene: TRBJ1-1
V gene: TRBV28
clone size: many
D gene: TRBD1
CDR3 protein: CASSFGDRRNTEAFF
CDR3 DNA: TGTGCCAGCAGTTTCGGGGACAGGAGGAACACTGAAGCTTTCTTT